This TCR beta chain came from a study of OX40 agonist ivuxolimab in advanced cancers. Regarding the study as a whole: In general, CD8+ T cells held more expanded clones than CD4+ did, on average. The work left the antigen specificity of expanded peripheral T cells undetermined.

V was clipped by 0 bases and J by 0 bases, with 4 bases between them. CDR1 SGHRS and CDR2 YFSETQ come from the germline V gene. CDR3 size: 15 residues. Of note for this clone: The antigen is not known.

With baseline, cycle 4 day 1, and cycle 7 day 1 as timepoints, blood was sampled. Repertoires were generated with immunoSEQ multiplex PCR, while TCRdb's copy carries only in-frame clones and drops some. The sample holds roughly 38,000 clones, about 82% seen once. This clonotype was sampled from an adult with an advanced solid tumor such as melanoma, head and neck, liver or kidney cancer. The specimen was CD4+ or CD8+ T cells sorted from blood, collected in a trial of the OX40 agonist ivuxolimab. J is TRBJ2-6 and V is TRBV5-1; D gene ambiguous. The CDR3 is CASSLGPSGANVLTF. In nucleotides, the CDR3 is TGCGCCAGCAGCTTGGGGCCCTCTGGGGCCAACGTCCTGACTTTC.